Listed below are T cell receptor beta chains from one sample, sequenced in a study of T-cell reconstitution after alpha-beta-depleted transplantation in children. Using its own MiXCR run on the PCR reads, TCRdb lists one record per CDR3 protein. The data contain 200,000 to 250,000 distinct CDR3 sequences, about 9.2% of them seen just once; the ten biggest clones take up over 5%. The sample was PBMCs from the stem cell graft donor, taken from the stem cell graft. All receptors come from a human donor who donated a stem cell graft to a child with acute lymphoblastic leukemia. The CDR3 runs from the conserved cysteine through the conserved F or W. A D gene is named only where the DNA matches it firmly. Not every row has a clone size; where given, it reads once, few, many or a size class.

D gene	J gene	clone size	V gene	CDR3 DNA	CDR3 protein
TRBD2	TRBJ2-1	few	TRBV20-1	TGCAGTGCTGCAAGCGGGGGGTTGTACAATGAGCAGTTCTTC	CSAASGGLYNEQFF
TRBD1	TRBJ1-2	few	TRBV10-2	TGCGCCAGCGCGGGACAGGGTAACTATGGCTACACCTTC	CASAGQGNYGYTF
TRBD2	TRBJ2-1	many	TRBV10-3	TGTGCCGCCGATAATGGGAGCGGGGATTACAATGAGCAGTTCTTC	CAADNGSGDYNEQFF
NA	TRBJ2-7	NA	TRBV29-1	TGCAGCGTTGAAGGAACAGGGACCTACGAGCAGTACTTC	CSVEGTGTYEQYF
NA	TRBJ2-1	many	TRBV5-1	TGCGCCAGCAGGGTTCAGGGTCCCGACAATGAGCAGTTCTTC	CASRVQGPDNEQFF
NA	TRBJ1-5	NA	TRBV6-5	TGTGCCAGCAGTTACTCAGCGGGGCTCAATCAGCCCCAGCATTTT	CASSYSAGLNQPQHF
NA	TRBJ2-7	many	TRBV12-3/TRBV12-4	TGTGCCAGCAGTTTCGGAAACTCCTACGAGCAGTACTTC	CASSFGNSYEQYF
NA	TRBJ2-7	few	TRBV9	TGTGCCAGCAGCCCCCACCGGGATCAATATGAGCAGTACTTC	CASSPHRDQYEQYF
NA	TRBJ1-2	few	TRBV14	TGTGCCAGCAGCCAAAGAGGCTGGAACTATGGCTACACCTTC	CASSQRGWNYGYTF
NA	TRBJ1-6	many	TRBV18	TGTGCCAGCTCTCCTGACAGGTGGAATTCACCCCTCCACTTT	CASSPDRWNSPLHF
NA	TRBJ2-3	many	TRBV10-3	TGTGCCACCGCAACAAGCTCTAGCACAGATACGCAGTATTTT	CATATSSSTDTQYF
NA	TRBJ2-7	NA	TRBV6-5	TGTGCCAGCAGTTACGAGCGGTACTCCTACGAGCAGTACTTC	CASSYERYSYEQYF
TRBD2	TRBJ2-5	many	TRBV7-2	TGTGCCAGCAGCTTTTTGACTAGCGGGGGAGAGACCCAGTACTTC	CASSFLTSGGETQYF
NA	TRBJ2-2	NA	TRBV7-6	TGTGCCAGCAGTCAGAAACAAAGGGTTGACTACACCGGGGAGCTGTTTTTT	CASSQKQRVDYTGELFF
NA	TRBJ2-7	many	TRBV7-9	TGTGCCAGCAGCCCCCTCGTGGGGACCCTTCCCGAGCAGTACTTC	CASSPLVGTLPEQYF
NA	TRBJ2-5	many	TRBV5-1	TGCGCCAGCGCCGGAGATTGGGAAGAGACCCAGTACTTC	CASAGDWEETQYF
TRBD1	TRBJ1-2	many	TRBV27	TGTGCCAGCAGTTTAGGACAGGGCTATGGCTACACCTTC	CASSLGQGYGYTF
NA	TRBJ2-7	many	TRBV6-5	TGTGCCAGCAGTTACTGGGACGTCATCTCCTACGAGCAGTACTTC	CASSYWDVISYEQYF
TRBD1	TRBJ2-7	many	TRBV5-1	TGCGCCAGCAGCTCGGGACAGGGGTTCGACGAGCAGTACTTC	CASSSGQGFDEQYF
TRBD1	TRBJ1-1	few	TRBV20-1	TGCAGTGCTAGACCGACAGGGGGGTACACTGAAGCTTTCTTT	CSARPTGGYTEAFF
NA	TRBJ1-2	NA	TRBV5-5	TGTGCCAGCACCACCCAAACGGATGGCTACACCTTC	CASTTQTDGYTF
NA	TRBJ2-2	few	TRBV12-3/TRBV12-4	TGTGCCAGCAGTTTGCTGGGACGCGCGAACACCGGGGAGCTGTTTTTT	CASSLLGRANTGELFF
NA	TRBJ2-2	few	TRBV12-3/TRBV12-4	TGTGCCAGCAGTCCCAGTTTAGCCGGGGAGCTGTTTTTT	CASSPSLAGELFF
TRBD1	TRBJ2-7	NA	TRBV18	TGTGCCAGCTCACCTCTTCCTCTCATTCGGGACAGTACAGTTTACGAGCAGTACTTC	CASSPLPLIRDSTVYEQYF
NA	TRBJ2-2	many	TRBV4-3	TGCGCCAGCAGCCAAGATAAAGACACCGGGGAGCTGTTTTTT	CASSQDKDTGELFF
NA	TRBJ2-1	few	TRBV20-1	TGCAGTGTTCCCAACCGAGGAGACTACAATGAGCAGTTCTTC	CSVPNRGDYNEQFF
NA	TRBJ1-2	few	TRBV12-3/TRBV12-4	TGTGCCAGCAGTTTAGCATTGCAGGGCTATGGCTACACCTTC	CASSLALQGYGYTF
TRBD1	TRBJ1-1	many	TRBV28	TGTGCCAGCAGTTTCGGGCAGGGGGGGATGAACACTGAAGCTTTCTTT	CASSFGQGGMNTEAFF
NA	TRBJ1-4	few	TRBV7-8	TGTGCCAGCAGCTTAGCATCGACTGGGGGCGAAAAACTGTTTTTT	CASSLASTGGEKLFF